These T cell receptor beta chains were read from a single sample in a study of CD8 T cells in ankylosing spondylitis. TCRdb reanalysed the 5' RACE reads using MiXCR and keeps one entry per CDR3 protein. The data hold under 300,000 distinct CDR3 sequences, with under 20% observed a single time. Material: blood, either unsorted or a sorted T cell fraction (not recorded which). The receptors derive from a male donor with ankylosing spondylitis or in good health (not recorded which). Each CDR3 is given with its conserved first and last residue. The D gene is left open where the match is weak. Size is stated for part of the rows, as once, few or many counts, or as a class when the clone is expanded.

cdr3_length,clone_size,d_call,j_call,v_call,cdr3_aa,cdr3_nt
15,NA,TRBD2,TRBJ2-2,TRBV25-1,CASSEGGRDTGELFF,TGTGCCAGCAGTGAGGGGGGGAGGGACACCGGGGAGCTGTTTTTT
13,many,NA,TRBJ2-7,TRBV7-8,CASSLDLMDEQYF,TGTGCCAGCAGCTTAGACCTTATGGACGAGCAGTACTTC
17,many,TRBD2,TRBJ2-1,TRBV10-2,CASSEGLAGGPYNEQFF,TGCGCCAGCAGTGAGGGGCTAGCGGGAGGGCCGTACAATGAGCAGTTCTTC
15,NA,TRBD1,TRBJ2-5,TRBV12-3/TRBV12-4,CASSSGQGPQETQYF,TGTGCCAGCAGTTCCGGACAGGGGCCCCAAGAGACCCAGTACTTC
15,few,NA,TRBJ2-3,TRBV9,CASSVVAFSTDTQYF,TGTGCCAGCAGCGTAGTAGCGTTCAGCACAGATACGCAGTATTTT
13,NA,NA,TRBJ2-1,TRBV25-1,CASSESRVNEQFF,TGTGCCAGCAGTGAATCGCGGGTCAATGAGCAGTTCTTC
13,few,TRBD1,TRBJ2-3,TRBV29-1,CTTLDRVGYAQYF,TGCACGACCTTGGACAGGGTGGGATACGCGCAGTATTTT
15,NA,TRBD2,TRBJ2-3,TRBV6-1,CASRTSASSADTQYF,TGTGCCAGCAGGACTAGCGCCTCGTCAGCAGATACGCAGTATTTT
14,few,NA,TRBJ2-1,TRBV27,CASGSPTRDNEQFF,TGTGCCAGCGGCTCCCCTACTAGGGACAATGAGCAGTTCTTC
17,NA,NA,TRBJ2-7,TRBV2,CASSESPERAGSYEQYF,TGTGCCAGCAGTGAATCCCCAGAGAGAGCAGGGTCCTACGAGCAGTACTTC
14,NA,NA,TRBJ2-7,TRBV6-5,CASSYFPGAGEQYF,TGTGCCAGCAGTTACTTTCCGGGGGCGGGAGAGCAGTACTTC
15,NA,NA,TRBJ2-7,TRBV3-1,CASIKRDRTLPEEYF,TGTGCCAGCATTAAAAGAGATCGGACACTTCCCGAGGAGTACTTC
11,many,NA,TRBJ2-2,TRBV29-1,CSVVRTGELFF,TGCAGCGTTGTGAGGACCGGGGAGCTGTTTTTT
14,NA,TRBD1,TRBJ2-7,TRBV7-9,CASSSTGTGYEQYF,TGTGCCAGCAGCTCGACAGGGACGGGATACGAGCAGTACTTC
12,NA,NA,TRBJ2-1,TRBV21-1,CATHLGREEQFF,TGTGCCACACACTTAGGGAGAGAGGAGCAGTTCTTC
13,NA,TRBD1,TRBJ1-2,TRBV29-1,CSVRSQGDHGYTF,TGCAGCGTCCGATCCCAGGGGGATCATGGCTACACCTTC
15,NA,NA,TRBJ2-1,TRBV4-1,CASSGVGSSYNEQFF,TGCGCCAGCAGCGGTGTGGGGAGCTCCTACAATGAGCAGTTCTTC
15,few,TRBD1,TRBJ2-7,TRBV4-3,CASSHDRGRSYEQYF,TGCGCCAGCAGCCATGACAGGGGAAGGTCCTACGAGCAGTACTTC
14,many,TRBD1,TRBJ2-7,TRBV12-3/TRBV12-4,CASSSGTGGYEQYF,TGTGCCAGCAGTTCCGGGACAGGGGGCTACGAGCAGTACTTC
15,few,TRBD2,TRBJ2-7,TRBV2,CASRKGGTTSFEQYF,TGTGCCAGCAGGAAGGGTGGGACTACGTCCTTCGAGCAGTACTTC
17,many,TRBD1,TRBJ2-7,TRBV4-1,CASSQTLRTGGMSEQYF,TGCGCCAGCAGCCAAACTCTCCGGACAGGGGGCATGAGCGAGCAGTACTTC
15,few,TRBD1,TRBJ1-1,TRBV12-5,CASGPPGTGASEAFF,TGTGCTAGTGGGCCACCCGGGACAGGGGCCTCTGAAGCTTTCTTT
16,many,NA,TRBJ2-7,TRBV19,CASSIDGVSGSYEQYF,TGTGCCAGTAGTATAGATGGAGTGTCCGGGTCCTACGAGCAGTACTTC
16,once,TRBD2,TRBJ2-1,TRBV11-2,CASSPSGRWSYNEQFF,TGTGCCAGCAGCCCAAGCGGGAGGTGGTCCTACAATGAGCAGTTCTTC
14,NA,NA,TRBJ2-7,TRBV12-3/TRBV12-4,CASSLSPFSYEQYF,TGTGCCAGCAGTTTATCACCGTTTTCCTACGAGCAGTACTTC
15,many,NA,TRBJ2-2,TRBV29-1,CSVVSGDANTGELFF,TGCAGCGTTGTTAGCGGAGATGCGAACACCGGGGAGCTGTTTTTT
16,few,TRBD1,TRBJ2-3,TRBV12-3/TRBV12-4,CASSSPGDRGPDTQYF,TGTGCCAGCAGTTCCCCTGGGGACAGGGGTCCAGATACGCAGTATTTT
17,few,TRBD2,TRBJ2-1,TRBV5-1,CASSLDLAGGRAIEQFF,TGCGCCAGCAGCTTGGATTTAGCGGGAGGGAGGGCGATCGAGCAGTTCTTC
14,NA,TRBD1,TRBJ1-2,TRBV29-1,CSVEDDRGLYGYTF,TGCAGCGTTGAAGATGACAGGGGGCTTTATGGCTACACCTTC
14,few,NA,TRBJ1-5,TRBV10-1,CASSERQVNQPQHF,TGCGCCAGCAGTGAGCGCCAGGTAAATCAGCCCCAGCATTTT
14,NA,NA,TRBJ2-2,TRBV29-1,CSVGEDINTGELFF,TGCAGCGTCGGGGAAGACATCAACACCGGGGAGCTGTTTTTT
14,NA,NA,TRBJ2-1,TRBV9,CASSPPGAYNEQFF,TGTGCCAGCAGCCCCCCTGGGGCCTACAATGAGCAGTTCTTC
13,many,TRBD1,TRBJ1-1,TRBV7-9,CASSLAGTGEAFF,TGTGCCAGCAGCTTAGCCGGGACAGGTGAAGCTTTCTTT
18,NA,TRBD2,TRBJ2-1,TRBV5-1,CASSFVEGQALAYNEQFF,TGCGCCAGCAGCTTCGTGGAAGGGCAGGCACTAGCGTACAATGAGCAGTTCTTC
11,NA,NA,TRBJ2-7,TRBV12-3/TRBV12-4,CASSKLAEQYF,TGTGCCAGCAGCAAACTAGCTGAGCAGTACTTC
15,NA,NA,TRBJ1-1,TRBV28,CASSTLTAGNTEAFF,TGTGCCAGCAGTACCCTGACAGCGGGGAACACTGAAGCTTTCTTT
15,NA,TRBD2,TRBJ2-7,TRBV20-1,CSARDQAGVSYEQYF,TGCAGTGCTAGAGATCAAGCGGGAGTGTCCTACGAGCAGTACTTC
16,NA,TRBD2,TRBJ2-1,TRBV7-9,CASSSTGSGRINEQFF,TGTGCCAGCAGCTCCACCGGCAGCGGGAGGATCAATGAGCAGTTCTTC
17,few,NA,TRBJ2-1,TRBV5-6,CASSPRIRGYIYNEQFF,TGTGCCAGCAGCCCCAGGATCCGGGGCTACATCTACAATGAGCAGTTCTTC
14,NA,NA,TRBJ2-2,TRBV5-1,CASSSMFNTGELFF,TGCGCCAGCAGCTCGATGTTTAACACCGGGGAGCTGTTTTTT
12,NA,NA,TRBJ2-2,TRBV2,CASSYIAGELFF,TGTGCCAGCAGTTACATTGCCGGGGAGCTGTTTTTT
14,NA,NA,TRBJ2-7,TRBV2,CASSDLGQTYEQYF,TGTGCCAGCAGTGACCTGGGGCAGACCTACGAGCAGTACTTC
17,once,TRBD2,TRBJ2-2,TRBV4-1,CASSQLASGGRTGELFF,TGCGCCAGCAGCCAGCTGGCTAGCGGGGGGCGGACCGGGGAGCTGTTTTTT
13,NA,TRBD1,TRBJ1-1,TRBV29-1,CCAEGQGRTEAFF,TGCTGCGCCGAAGGACAGGGAAGGACTGAAGCTTTCTTT
12,many,TRBD1,TRBJ1-5,TRBV27,CASGTGRQPQHF,TGTGCCAGCGGGACAGGGCGTCAGCCCCAGCATTTT
11,few,TRBD2,TRBJ2-7,TRBV29-1,CSVVSGGEQYF,TGCAGCGTTGTAAGCGGGGGCGAGCAGTACTTC
15,many,TRBD1,TRBJ1-1,TRBV12-3/TRBV12-4,CASSSTHRGGTEAFF,TGTGCCAGCAGTTCAACGCACAGGGGAGGGACTGAAGCTTTCTTT
13,once,NA,TRBJ2-7,TRBV29-1,CSVETGFMYEQYF,TGCAGCGTTGAGACAGGTTTTATGTACGAGCAGTACTTC
13,NA,NA,TRBJ1-1,TRBV15,CATSDLTVAEAFF,TGTGCCACCAGCGACCTTACAGTGGCTGAAGCTTTCTTT